This T cell receptor beta chain was recorded in a study of blood T cell repertoires in COVID-19. Study-wide background: Donors in the United States, Italy and Spain gave samples during acute or convalescent COVID-19. T cells, B-cell-depleted T cells, or PBMCs supplied cDNA or gDNA.

The CDR3 is 17 amino acids. As handled by the study authors: Estimation of nucleated cell counts relied on the amplification of reference gene primers. Method: immunoSEQ multiplex PCR; TCRdb's copy keeps in-frame clones and lacks some. V and J calls plus clone size are reproduced from that table; the DNA served to infer D and trimming. The sample includes some 170,000 clones, approximately 88% of them seen just once. The chain recombines TRBV21-1 with TRBJ2-3; TRBD2 reflects the table's D call only, with no check against the DNA. TRBV21-1 counts as a pseudogene. The clonotype comes from a woman between 55 and 75 years old who had recovered from COVID-19. The sequencing sample was made of peripheral blood. The CDR3 spells CASSKVKRGATTDTQYF. The CDR3 nucleotides are TGTGCCAGCAGCAAAGTAAAGCGGGGGGCTACCACAGATACGCAGTATTTT.